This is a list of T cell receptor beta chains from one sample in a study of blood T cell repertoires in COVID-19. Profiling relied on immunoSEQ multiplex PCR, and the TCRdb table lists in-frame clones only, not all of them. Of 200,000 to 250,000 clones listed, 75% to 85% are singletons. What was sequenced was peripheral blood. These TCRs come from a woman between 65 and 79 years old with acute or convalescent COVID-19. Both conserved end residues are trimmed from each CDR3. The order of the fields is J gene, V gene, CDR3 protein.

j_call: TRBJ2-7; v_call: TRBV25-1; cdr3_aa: ATFPGEPYEQY
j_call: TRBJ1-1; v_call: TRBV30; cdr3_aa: AWSGGTNTEAF
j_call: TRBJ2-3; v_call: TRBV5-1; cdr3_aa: ASSIQENTQY
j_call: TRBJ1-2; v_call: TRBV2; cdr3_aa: ASSDGRGSGYT
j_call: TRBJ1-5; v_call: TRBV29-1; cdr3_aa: SVSQGLGQPQH
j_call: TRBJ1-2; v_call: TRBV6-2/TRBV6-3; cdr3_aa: ASSYPDRGRTNGYT
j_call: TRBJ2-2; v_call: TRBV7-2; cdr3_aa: ASSISGGVTGELF
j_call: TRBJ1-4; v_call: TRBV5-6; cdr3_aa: ASSIGTGEKLF
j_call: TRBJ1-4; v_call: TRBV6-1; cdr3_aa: ASSEPQGARTNEKLF
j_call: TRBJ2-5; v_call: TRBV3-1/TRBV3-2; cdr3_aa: ASSPRWGLGGTSGGRLETQY
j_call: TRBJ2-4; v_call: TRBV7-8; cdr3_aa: ASSLVLAGGPKNIQY
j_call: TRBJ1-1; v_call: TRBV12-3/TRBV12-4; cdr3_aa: ASSGLRDTEAF
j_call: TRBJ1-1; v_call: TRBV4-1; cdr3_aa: ASSQLGVEAF
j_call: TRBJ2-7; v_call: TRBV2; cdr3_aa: ASKPDTLYEQY
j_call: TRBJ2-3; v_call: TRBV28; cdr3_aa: ASSRDFGTDTQY
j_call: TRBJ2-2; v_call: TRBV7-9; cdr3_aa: ASSPGLAGLNLNTGELF
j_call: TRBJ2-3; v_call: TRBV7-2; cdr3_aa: ASSLANLGNSGGYTDTQY
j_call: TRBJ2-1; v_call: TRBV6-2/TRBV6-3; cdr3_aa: ASSQSAKSGGTNNEQF
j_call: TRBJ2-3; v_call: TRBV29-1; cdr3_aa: SGGRDKITDTQY
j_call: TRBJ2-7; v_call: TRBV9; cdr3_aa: ASSVGLALEQY
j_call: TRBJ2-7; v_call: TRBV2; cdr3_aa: ATVVVGTGVYEQY
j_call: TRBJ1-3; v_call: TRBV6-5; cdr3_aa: ASSYGQGGNTIY
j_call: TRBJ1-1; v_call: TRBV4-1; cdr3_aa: ASSQDPSTEAF
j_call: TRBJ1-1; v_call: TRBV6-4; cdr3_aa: ASMIQAGANTEAF
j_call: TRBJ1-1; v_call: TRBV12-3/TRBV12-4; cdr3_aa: ASSFEFTTEAF
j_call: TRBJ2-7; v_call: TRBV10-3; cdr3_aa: ATQGGGYEQY
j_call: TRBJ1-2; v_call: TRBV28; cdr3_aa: ASSLSTGSGYT
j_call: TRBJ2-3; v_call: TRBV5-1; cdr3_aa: ASSPGQGTDTQY
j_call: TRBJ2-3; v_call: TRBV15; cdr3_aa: ATSDLPSGGWTDTQY
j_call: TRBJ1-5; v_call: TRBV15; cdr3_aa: ATSLDRGNQPQH
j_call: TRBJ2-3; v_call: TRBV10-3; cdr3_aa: AISEVSGTDTQY
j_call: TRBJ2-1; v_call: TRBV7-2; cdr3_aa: ASSLEPNYEQF
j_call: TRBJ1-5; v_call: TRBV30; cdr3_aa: AWSRNPGVSNQPQH
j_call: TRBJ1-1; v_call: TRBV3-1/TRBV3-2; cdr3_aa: ASSQVSGHFSDTEAF
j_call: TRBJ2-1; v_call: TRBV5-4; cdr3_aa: ASSLVGGSSYNEQF
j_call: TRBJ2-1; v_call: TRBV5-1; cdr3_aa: ASSATGTSGEQF